The clone carrying this T cell receptor beta chain showed up just once. Its specificity is unknown. This sample was taken from a study of a mutant IDH1 vaccine in newly diagnosed glioma. Repertoires were generated with immunoSEQ multiplex PCR, while TCRdb's copy carries only in-frame clones and drops some. This sample has over 50,000 clones, with 80% to 90% found just once. Germline V gene lookup returns CDR1 MNHNY and CDR2 SVGAGI (reference sequence). The CDR3 has 15 amino acids. V lost 5 bases and J lost 5; bases outside the gene matches: 12. Time point specified: week 5, during vaccination. Doses consisted of 300 ug of mutant IDH1 20-mer peptide each, paired with topical imiquimod.

This chain joins TRBV6-6 and TRBJ2-7; 7 bases match TRBD2. Sequenced material: PBMCs, taken from a glioma patient whose treatment included an IDH1 peptide vaccine. This TCR was sampled from a woman between 40 and 55 years old with glioma. The CDR3 DNA follows: TGTGCCAGCAGTCCCCCCGGGACTACCATGAACGAGCAGTACTTC. Protein: CASSPPGTTMNEQYF.